This T cell receptor beta chain was obtained from a study of CD8 T cells in ankylosing spondylitis. General study points: Seemingly characteristic of ankylosing spondylitis blood was a TCR beta motif consisting of about 8 highly homologous variants. Several of the motif variants were reported before in synovial fluid and blood from reactive arthritis. There was reportedly significant enrichment of clones that were disease-linked in matched ankylosing spondylitis synovial fluid.

Notes on this clonotype: What it binds is unknown.

TCR beta libraries were made by quantitative 5'-RACE with molecular barcodes. Via MiXCR, TCRdb re-called the 5' RACE reads, giving one row per CDR3 protein. The sample contains 400,000 or so distinct CDR3 sequences, roughly 25% of which appear only once. Sequenced sample: blood, either unsorted or a sorted T cell fraction (not recorded which). The sequence was collected from a male donor with ankylosing spondylitis.

The CDR3 DNA sequence: TGTGCCAGCAGTTTGAGCGAGGCATACACCTTC. Residues: CASSLSEAYTF. The chain links TRBV12-3 or TRBV12-4 to TRBJ1-2; D gene uncertain. This CDR3 is built from 11 residues. V lost 3 bases and J 11 bases, leaving 10 bases between the germline ends.